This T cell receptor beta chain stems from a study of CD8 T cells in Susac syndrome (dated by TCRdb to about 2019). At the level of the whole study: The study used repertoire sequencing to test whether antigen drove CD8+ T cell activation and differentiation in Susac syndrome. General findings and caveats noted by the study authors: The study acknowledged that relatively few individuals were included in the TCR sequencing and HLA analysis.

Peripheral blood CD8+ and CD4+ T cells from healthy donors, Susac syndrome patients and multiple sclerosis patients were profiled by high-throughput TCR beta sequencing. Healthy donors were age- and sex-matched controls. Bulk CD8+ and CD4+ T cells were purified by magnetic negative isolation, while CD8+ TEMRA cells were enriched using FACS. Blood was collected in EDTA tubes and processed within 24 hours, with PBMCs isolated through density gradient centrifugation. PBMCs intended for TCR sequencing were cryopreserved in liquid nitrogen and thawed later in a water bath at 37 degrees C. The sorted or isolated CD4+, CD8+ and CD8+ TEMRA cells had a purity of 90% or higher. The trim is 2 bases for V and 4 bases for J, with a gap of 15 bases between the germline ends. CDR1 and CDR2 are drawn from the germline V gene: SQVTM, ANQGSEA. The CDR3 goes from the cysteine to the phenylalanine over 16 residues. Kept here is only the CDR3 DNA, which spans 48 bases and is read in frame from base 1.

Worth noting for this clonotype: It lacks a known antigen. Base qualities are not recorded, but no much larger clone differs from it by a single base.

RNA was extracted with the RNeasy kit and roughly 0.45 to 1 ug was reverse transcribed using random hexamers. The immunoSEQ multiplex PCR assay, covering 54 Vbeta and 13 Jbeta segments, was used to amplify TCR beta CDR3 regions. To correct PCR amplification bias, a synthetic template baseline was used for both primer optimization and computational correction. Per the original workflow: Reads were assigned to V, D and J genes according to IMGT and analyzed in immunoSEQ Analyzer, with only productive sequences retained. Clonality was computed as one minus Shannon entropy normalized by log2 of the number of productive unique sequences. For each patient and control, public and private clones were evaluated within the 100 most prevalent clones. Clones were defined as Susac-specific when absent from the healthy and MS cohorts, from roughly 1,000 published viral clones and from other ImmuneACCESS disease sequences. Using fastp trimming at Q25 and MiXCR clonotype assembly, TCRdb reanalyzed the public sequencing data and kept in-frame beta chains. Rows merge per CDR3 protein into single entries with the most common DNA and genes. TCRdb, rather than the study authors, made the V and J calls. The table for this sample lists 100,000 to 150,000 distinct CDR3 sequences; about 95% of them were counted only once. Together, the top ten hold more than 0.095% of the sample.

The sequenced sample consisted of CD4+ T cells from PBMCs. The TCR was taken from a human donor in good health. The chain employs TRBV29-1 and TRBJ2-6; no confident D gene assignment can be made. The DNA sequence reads TGCAGCGTTGAAAGTCGGCCTTTCACCGGGGCCAACGTCCTGACTTTC. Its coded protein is CSVESRPFTGANVLTF.